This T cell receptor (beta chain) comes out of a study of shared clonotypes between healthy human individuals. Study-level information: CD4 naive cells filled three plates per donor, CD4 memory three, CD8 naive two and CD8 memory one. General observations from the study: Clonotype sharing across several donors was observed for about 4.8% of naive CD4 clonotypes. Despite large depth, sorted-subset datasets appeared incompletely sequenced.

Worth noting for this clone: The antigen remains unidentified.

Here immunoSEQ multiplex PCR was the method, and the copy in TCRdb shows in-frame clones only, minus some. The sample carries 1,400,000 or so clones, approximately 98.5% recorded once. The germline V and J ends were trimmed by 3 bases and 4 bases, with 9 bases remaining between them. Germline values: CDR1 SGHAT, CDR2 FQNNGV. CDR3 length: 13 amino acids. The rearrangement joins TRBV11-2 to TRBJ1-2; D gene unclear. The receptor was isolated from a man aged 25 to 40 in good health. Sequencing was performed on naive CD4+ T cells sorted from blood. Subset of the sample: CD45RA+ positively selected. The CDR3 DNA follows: TGTGCCAGCAGCTTCAGTGAAGGCTATGGCTACACCTTC. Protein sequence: CASSFSEGYGYTF.